This T cell receptor (beta chain) was recovered during a study of technical replicates of blood from a few donors. Only in-frame clones appear in the TCRdb table, and some are missing; sequencing was by immunoSEQ multiplex PCR. The profile shows 95,000 to 100,000 clones, over 90% of them singletons. Trimming removed 3 bases from V and 10 bases from J, with 13 bases in between. The germline V gene encodes CDR1 SEHNR and CDR2 FQNEAQ (reference sequence). The CDR3 is 14 residues long. This receptor was taken from a human donor in good health. The V gene is TRBV7-9, the J gene TRBJ1-6, with D maybe TRBD1 (6 bases). Sequencing was done on a sample of T cells isolated from PBMCs. The CDR3 coding sequence is TGTGCCAGCAGCTTGTCTTCCACAGGGTCACCCCTCCACTTT. It encodes CASSLSSTGSPLHF. Drawing the rest from reference TRBV7-9 and TRBJ1-6, the complete variable domain is DTGVSQNPRHKITKRGQNVTFRCDPISEHNRLYWYRQTLGQGPEFLTYFQNEAQLEKSRLLSDRFSAERPKGSFSTLEIQRTEQGDSAMYLCASSLSSTGSPLHFGNGTRLTVT.